Listed below are T cell receptor beta chains from one sample, sequenced in a study of identical twins. TCRdb called the 5' RACE reads again in MiXCR, with one record for every CDR3 protein. The data hold roughly 690,000 distinct CDR3 sequences, with around 6% observed a single time. The sequenced sample consisted of naive T cells sorted from blood. The receptors stem from a man younger than 35 in good health. CDR3s include the opening cysteine and the closing phenylalanine or tryptophan. D genes are given only for firm matches. Clone size appears in some rows only: once, few, many, or a class for an expanded clone.

len	abundance	d_gene	v_gene	j_gene	CDR3nt	CDR3aa
12	NA	NA	TRBV5-1	TRBJ1-1	TGCGCCAGCGGAACAGGGAAAAGTGAAACTTTCTTT	CASGTGKSETFF
15	many	TRBD1	TRBV12-3/TRBV12-4	TRBJ1-2	TGTGCCAGCAGTTTTCGACAGGGGGCGAGCTATGGCTACACCTTC	CASSFRQGASYGYTF
16	NA	TRBD1	TRBV20-1	TRBJ2-3	TGCAGTGCTAGAGACTCGGACAGGGCCGATTCAGATACGCAGTATTTT	CSARDSDRADSDTQYF
11	few	NA	TRBV5-1	TRBJ2-1	TGCGCCAGCAGCCGGGACACCGAGCAGTTCTTC	CASSRDTEQFF
15	few	NA	TRBV20-1	TRBJ1-1	TGCAGTGCAAGCCCTCCGGCAGGTTACTCGTTTGAAGCTTTCTTT	CSASPPAGYSFEAFF
18	NA	TRBD1	TRBV28	TRBJ2-5	TGTGCCAGCAGTTTATACTTCGGGACAGGGGGTCTCCAAGAGACCCAGTACTTC	CASSLYFGTGGLQETQYF
14	NA	TRBD1	TRBV7-9	TRBJ1-5	TGTGCCAGCAGCCCCGGACAGGGGCTTCAGCCCCAGCATTTT	CASSPGQGLQPQHF
14	NA	TRBD1	TRBV2	TRBJ1-2	TGTGCCAGCAGTGATAGGTTTTTGACAGGGGGCTACACCTTC	CASSDRFLTGGYTF
15	NA	NA	TRBV20-1	TRBJ1-5	TGCAGTGCTAGTTTACTATCGGAAGACAATCAGCCCCAGCATTTT	CSASLLSEDNQPQHF
13	many	NA	TRBV6-1	TRBJ2-5	TGTGCCAGCAATCCGACAGACCAAGAGACCCAGTACTTC	CASNPTDQETQYF
16	many	TRBD2	TRBV4-3	TRBJ2-3	TGCGCCAGCAGCCAAGTGGCGGGAGCTAGCACAGATACGCAGTATTTT	CASSQVAGASTDTQYF
15	many	NA	TRBV25-1	TRBJ2-5	TGTGCCAGCAGTGAAGATGGGAGTTTTTGGGAGACCCAGTACTTC	CASSEDGSFWETQYF
15	many	NA	TRBV6-1	TRBJ2-7	TGTGCCAGCAGCGCGGGACCGGAGAAAACCTACGAGCAGTACTTC	CASSAGPEKTYEQYF
13	few	NA	TRBV14	TRBJ2-7	TGTGCCAGCAGCCGGACAGCCTTCTACGAGCAGTACTTC	CASSRTAFYEQYF
15	few	NA	TRBV20-1	TRBJ2-3	TGCAGTGCTACTAGCAATCTCGCAGGCACAGATACGCAGTATTTT	CSATSNLAGTDTQYF
12	many	NA	TRBV20-1	TRBJ2-7	TGCAGTGCTAGAGATCTGGGGACCGAGCAGTACTTC	CSARDLGTEQYF
14	many	NA	TRBV20-1	TRBJ2-1	TGCAGTGTTCCGGGACTTCATTCCTACAATGAGCAGTTCTTC	CSVPGLHSYNEQFF
14	many	NA	TRBV7-2	TRBJ2-3	TGTGCCAGCAGCCCCCCCGGGGGCACAGATACGCAGTATTTT	CASSPPGGTDTQYF
17	few	NA	TRBV18	TRBJ1-6	TGTGCCAGCTCACCACAGCGTCTCGGGACAACCGGGGCACCCCTCCACTTT	CASSPQRLGTTGAPLHF
15	few	NA	TRBV6-1	TRBJ2-1	TGTGCCAGCAGCCGTGATTCTAACTCCTACAATGAGCAGTTCTTC	CASSRDSNSYNEQFF
16	NA	TRBD2	TRBV9	TRBJ2-1	TGTGCCAGCAGCTCGGGGGGGCTAGTTGGAAACAATGAGCAGTTCTTC	CASSSGGLVGNNEQFF
14	many	NA	TRBV5-1	TRBJ2-1	TGCGCCAGCAGCCTCATATCAGGGGAAAGTGAGCAGTTCTTC	CASSLISGESEQFF
13	many	NA	TRBV12-3/TRBV12-4	TRBJ2-1	TGTGCCAGCCATATAGGGGGGTACAATGAGCAGTTCTTC	CASHIGGYNEQFF
12	many	NA	TRBV20-1	TRBJ1-1	TGCAGTGCTGGAAGAGGGAACACTGAAGCTTTCTTT	CSAGRGNTEAFF
12	few	TRBD1	TRBV20-1	TRBJ1-4	TGCAGTGCTAGAGACCAGAGGGACAGGCTGTTTTTT	CSARDQRDRLFF
16	many	NA	TRBV5-4	TRBJ2-1	TGTGCCAGCAGCCCTGGACAGTCCCACACCTACAATGAGCAGTTCTTC	CASSPGQSHTYNEQFF
15	many	NA	TRBV5-4	TRBJ2-3	TGTGCCAGCAGCAGACCCCTAGGGAGCACAGATACGCAGTATTTT	CASSRPLGSTDTQYF
12	few	NA	TRBV5-1	TRBJ2-5	TGCGCCAGCAGCTTGACCCCAGAGACCCAGTACTTC	CASSLTPETQYF
15	NA	TRBD2	TRBV18	TRBJ2-3	TGTGCCAGCTCAGCAGCCGGGAGGGCCTCAGATACGCAGTATTTT	CASSAAGRASDTQYF
19	NA	NA	TRBV11-2	TRBJ2-3	TGTGCCAGCAGCTTAGGTAGTTTCTGGGCTCGACTTAGCACAGATACGCAGTATTTT	CASSLGSFWARLSTDTQYF
15	NA	NA	TRBV4-2	TRBJ2-1	TGTGCCAGCAGCCAAGGGGGCGGTCCGACCAATGAGCAGTTCTTC	CASSQGGGPTNEQFF
15	few	NA	TRBV4-3	TRBJ1-5	TGCGCCAGCAGCCAAGAGGTTGATAGCAATCAGCCCCAGCATTTT	CASSQEVDSNQPQHF
15	NA	NA	TRBV5-1	TRBJ2-5	TGCGCCAGCAGCTTGGGCTACAGGGGAGGGGAGACCCAGTACTTC	CASSLGYRGGETQYF
16	NA	TRBD2	TRBV7-6	TRBJ2-1	TGTGCCAGCAGCGGAGAGGGACTAGCGGGAGTATATGAGCAGTTCTTC	CASSGEGLAGVYEQFF
14	few	TRBD1	TRBV6-1	TRBJ2-5	TGTGCCACATTGGAGACAGGGGGCGAAGAGACCCAGTACTTC	CATLETGGEETQYF
15	many	NA	TRBV6-5	TRBJ1-5	TGTGCCAGCAGTTACTCGCGACAGTTTTTTCAGCCCCAGCATTTT	CASSYSRQFFQPQHF
15	many	TRBD2	TRBV9	TRBJ2-1	TGTGCCAGCAGCGTAGGCGGGAGACTCGACAATGAGCAGTTCTTC	CASSVGGRLDNEQFF
15	NA	TRBD2	TRBV2	TRBJ2-3	TGTGCCAGCATCAGGACGGCGGGAGGGAGGGATACGCAGTATTTT	CASIRTAGGRDTQYF
15	few	TRBD2	TRBV24-1	TRBJ2-3	TGTGCCACCAGTGACCCTATAGCGGGAACAGATACGCAGTATTTT	CATSDPIAGTDTQYF
13	many	NA	TRBV29-1	TRBJ2-5	TGCAGCGTTGAGGGGCGCTCCCAAGAGACCCAGTACTTC	CSVEGRSQETQYF
13	NA	NA	TRBV29-1	TRBJ1-5	TGCAGCGTTAACGACGGTAGCAATCAGCCCCAGCATTTT	CSVNDGSNQPQHF
15	NA	TRBD1	TRBV6-1	TRBJ1-5	TGTGCCAGCAGTGACTACAGGGGGAGCAATCAGCCCCAGCATTTT	CASSDYRGSNQPQHF
16	many	TRBD1	TRBV7-2	TRBJ2-3	TGTGCCAGCAGCGCCGGGACAGGGGGCAGCACAGATACGCAGTATTTT	CASSAGTGGSTDTQYF
16	many	TRBD2	TRBV7-2	TRBJ2-3	TGTGCCAGCAGCTTAGTGGAGCGGGGCCTTGGAGATACGCAGTATTTT	CASSLVERGLGDTQYF
14	few	NA	TRBV7-2	TRBJ2-1	TGTGCCAGCAGCCCAGGACTAAACTACAATGAGCAGTTCTTC	CASSPGLNYNEQFF
12	few	NA	TRBV14	TRBJ2-7	TGTGCCAGCAGCCACACCGCCTACGAGCAGTACTTC	CASSHTAYEQYF
16	many	TRBD2	TRBV7-2	TRBJ2-3	TGTGCCAGCAGCTTAGTACCGGGACTAGGAGGAGATACGCAGTATTTT	CASSLVPGLGGDTQYF
14	many	NA	TRBV29-1	TRBJ1-2	TGCAGCGCCGGGCGGCGGTTAGCTAACTATGGCTACACCTTC	CSAGRRLANYGYTF
14	many	NA	TRBV12-3/TRBV12-4	TRBJ2-7	TGTGCCAGCAGCGATGCGGGTCTCTCCTACGAGCAGTACTTC	CASSDAGLSYEQYF
14	NA	TRBD1	TRBV24-1	TRBJ1-2	TGTGCCACCAGTGCCGGGACAGCTAACTATGGCTACACCTTC	CATSAGTANYGYTF
13	NA	NA	TRBV30	TRBJ1-4	TGTGCCTGGTCGGGGCAGACTAATGAAAAACTGTTTTTT	CAWSGQTNEKLFF
16	few	TRBD2	TRBV7-2	TRBJ2-1	TGTGCCAGCAGCCCATGGACTAGCGGGAGTGGTGCTGAGCAGTTCTTC	CASSPWTSGSGAEQFF
16	NA	NA	TRBV30	TRBJ1-2	TGTGCCTGGAGTGTAGGGCGCCCATCGGCTAACTATGGCTACACCTTC	CAWSVGRPSANYGYTF
13	many	NA	TRBV20-1	TRBJ2-2	TGCAGTGCTACCGGCCGGGGCACCGGGGAGCTGTTTTTT	CSATGRGTGELFF
8	many	NA	TRBV7-9	TRBJ2-3	TGTACCACAGATACGCAGTATTTT	CTTDTQYF
13	few	NA	TRBV29-1	TRBJ2-7	TGCAGCGTGGCTACAGGGTCTCTCTACGAGCAGTACTTC	CSVATGSLYEQYF